This is a list of T cell receptor beta chains from one sample in a study of blood T cell repertoires in COVID-19. The method was immunoSEQ multiplex PCR; TCRdb's version includes in-frame clones alone and lacks a portion of them. The table lists about 83,000 clones, around 90% of them singletons. Sequencing was performed on peripheral blood. These receptors were collected from a woman in her forties or fifties with active or convalescent COVID-19. Each CDR3 is given with its conserved first and last residue. The D gene is left open where the match is weak. Expanded clones are given a class, and other clones once, few, many or no size at all.

TRBJ2-4	.	TRBD1	TRBV5-1	CASSLPGQWDIQYF	TGCGCCAGCAGCTTACCGGGACAGTGGGACATTCAGTACTTC
TRBJ1-3	once	.	TRBV4-2	CASSQARQSSGNTIYF	TGTGCCAGCAGCCAAGCTCGACAGAGCTCTGGAAACACCATATATTTT
TRBJ1-1	.	TRBD1	TRBV4-2	CASSQDEQGSEAFF	TGTGCCAGCAGCCAAGATGAACAGGGGAGTGAAGCTTTCTTT
TRBJ1-1	.	.	TRBV19	CASSIQRETEAFF	TGTGCCAGTAGTATACAGCGGGAGACTGAAGCTTTCTTT
TRBJ2-1	.	.	TRBV5-4	CASSGWGGEQFF	TGTGCCAGCAGCGGATGGGGAGGTGAGCAGTTCTTC
TRBJ2-1	.	TRBD2	TRBV20-1	CSASRGGAVIYNEQFF	TGCAGTGCTAGTCGCGGGGGGGCAGTTATCTACAATGAGCAGTTCTTC
TRBJ1-1	.	.	TRBV19	CASSTTENTEAFF	TGTGCCAGTAGTACCACAGAGAACACTGAAGCTTTCTTT
TRBJ2-1	.	.	TRBV11-2	CASSPGFQGRDEQFF	TGTGCCAGCAGCCCAGGATTTCAGGGGAGAGATGAGCAGTTCTTC
TRBJ2-2	.	TRBD2	TRBV5-1	CASSGGGVNTGELFF	TGCGCCAGCAGCGGGGGAGGGGTGAACACCGGGGAGCTGTTTTTT
TRBJ1-5	.	.	TRBV14	CASSLIMKRYSNQPQHF	TGTGCCAGCAGCCTTATCATGAAGAGATATAGCAATCAGCCCCAGCATTTT
TRBJ2-1	.	TRBD1	TRBV7-9	CASSWGQGARNEQFF	TGTGCCAGCAGCTGGGGACAGGGGGCGCGGAATGAGCAGTTCTTC
TRBJ1-2	.	.	TRBV7-2	CASSLPQGTGYTF	TGTGCCAGCAGCTTACCCCAGGGGACCGGCTACACCTTC
TRBJ2-1	.	.	TRBV27	CASSLNAPRDEQFF	TGTGCCAGCAGTTTAAATGCCCCCCGGGATGAGCAGTTCTTC
TRBJ2-7	once	TRBD1	TRBV5-6	CASSPDRGNEQYF	TGTGCCAGCAGCCCCGACAGGGGAAACGAGCAGTACTTC
TRBJ1-1	few	.	TRBV30	CAWSETGSRTEAFF	TGTGCCTGGAGTGAGACGGGGAGTCGAACTGAAGCTTTCTTT
TRBJ1-5	.	TRBD1	TRBV19	CASRIPGQGEHQPQHF	TGTGCCAGTAGAATACCCGGACAGGGGGAACATCAGCCCCAGCATTTT
TRBJ1-2	.	TRBD1	TRBV3-1/TRBV3-2	CASRTGQGDGYTF	TGTGCCAGCAGAACTGGACAGGGGGATGGCTACACCTTC
TRBJ1-6	.	TRBD1	TRBV18	CASSGQGAINSPLHF	TGTGCCAGCTCGGGCCAGGGGGCAATTAATTCACCCCTCCACTTT
TRBJ2-1	.	TRBD2	TRBV29-1	CSVIPRYGLAGVEQFF	TGCAGCGTAATACCCCGGTATGGACTAGCGGGGGTAGAGCAGTTCTTC
TRBJ1-2	.	.	TRBV4-1	CASSQGYQGVIYGYTF	TGCGCCAGCAGCCAAGGTTACCAGGGCGTAATCTATGGCTACACCTTC
TRBJ1-6	few	.	TRBV20-1	CSASASLNPNSPLHF	TGCAGTGCTAGTGCCTCACTTAATCCGAATTCACCCCTCCACTTT
TRBJ2-7	.	TRBD1	TRBV18	CASSPPFDRGTEQYF	TGTGCCAGCTCACCACCTTTCGACAGGGGTACCGAGCAGTACTTC
TRBJ1-1	.	TRBD1	TRBV6-2/TRBV6-3	CASSPRGRSTEAFF	TGTGCCAGCAGTCCCAGGGGGCGAAGCACTGAAGCTTTCTTT
TRBJ1-4	.	.	TRBV9	CASSVVGRGEKLFF	TGTGCCAGCAGCGTAGTGGGGCGAGGTGAAAAACTGTTTTTT
TRBJ1-1	few	TRBD1	TRBV11-3	CASSAGTGRDTEAFF	TGTGCCAGCAGCGCGGGGACAGGGAGGGACACTGAAGCTTTCTTT
TRBJ2-6	.	TRBD2	TRBV7-2	CASSLATSGGAAGANVLTF	TGTGCCAGCAGCTTAGCGACTAGCGGGGGGGCGGCTGGGGCCAACGTCCTGACTTTC
TRBJ2-7	.	.	TRBV7-9	CASSPRQGVEQYF	TGTGCCAGCAGCCCGAGGCAGGGTGTAGAGCAGTACTTC
TRBJ1-1	.	.	TRBV7-8	CASRIVLNTEAFF	TGTGCCAGCAGAATAGTTCTGAACACTGAAGCTTTCTTT
TRBJ2-1	.	TRBD2	TRBV3-1/TRBV3-2	CASSQGVAGGYEQFF	TGTGCCAGCAGCCAAGGGGTAGCGGGGGGCTATGAGCAGTTCTTC
TRBJ2-5	.	TRBD2	TRBV19	CASSRGGLQETQYF	TGTGCCAGTTCCCGGGGAGGGTTGCAAGAGACCCAGTACTTC
TRBJ2-3	.	TRBD2	TRBV7-8	CASSPSGVADTQYF	TGTGCCAGCAGCCCTAGCGGGGTAGCGGATACGCAGTATTTT
TRBJ2-3	.	.	TRBV14	CASSPLLTDTQYF	TGTGCCAGCAGCCCACTCCTCACAGATACGCAGTATTTT